Given below is one T cell receptor (beta chain) in context. CDR1 is SGHRS, CDR2 YFSETQ, per germline. This CDR3 spans 16 amino acids. J lost 5 bases, V lost 4 bases, and 7 bases had no gene match. Authors' data handling: Researchers report that nucleated cell counts were estimated from reference gene primer amplification. TCRdb keeps only in-frame clones here, not all; method: immunoSEQ multiplex PCR. The V and J calls and clone size were taken over from that table, and D and trimming were inferred from the DNA. Among roughly 150,000 clones, around nine tenths were seen once, and the ten largest hold under 6.5%. The data stem from a study of blood T cell repertoires in COVID-19. Study in general: Acute and convalescent COVID-19 specimens originated in the United States, Italy and Spain. Sample material is recorded as cDNA or gDNA derived from T cells, B-cell-depleted T cells, or PBMCs.

This sequence was found in a human donor in a cohort sampled during active COVID-19. The gene calls are TRBV5-1 and TRBJ2-5; 14 bases are shared with TRBD2. The source material was peripheral blood. CDR3 sequence (DNA): TGCGCCAGCAGCCTGACTAGCGGGGGGGCGTTGGAGACCCAGTACTTC. Translating it yields CASSLTSGGALETQYF.